Below, 17 T cell receptor beta chains from the same sample are listed, as sequenced in a study of blood T cell repertoires in COVID-19. The assay was immunoSEQ multiplex PCR, and TCRdb's table has in-frame clones only and misses some. The sample shows 50,000 to 65,000 clones, roughly 76% of them seen only once. The sequenced material came from peripheral blood. Receptors were obtained from an older woman with acute or convalescent COVID-19.

This chain joins TRBV28 and TRBJ1-5, with a possible D match to TRBD1 (6 bases). CDR1 is MDHEN and CDR2 is SYDVKM in the germline V gene. CDR3 length equals 15 residues. The ends were cut back, 6 bases at V and 0 bases at J, with 12 bases in the middle. CDR3 sequence: CASRGGGLSNQPQHF. The DNA for the CDR3 is TGTGCCAGCAGGGGCGGGGGGCTTAGCAATCAGCCCCAGCATTTT.

The chain recombines TRBV18 with TRBJ2-7; possibly TRBD1 for D (5 bases). Trimming removed 3 bases at V and 5 bases at J, with 8 bases between. Looked up from germline, CDR1 is KGHSH and CDR2 is LQKENI. The CDR3 consists of 12 residues. The DNA for the CDR3 is TGTGCCAGCTCACCGGACAACGACGAGCAGTACTTC. Translating it yields CASSPDNDEQYF.

In the case of this clone: An end of the junction does not agree with germline; a read error may underlie this. The chain links TRBV2 to TRBJ2-5, with TRBD2 as a possible D gene (5 bases). Germline loops: CDR1 SNHLY, CDR2 FYNNEI. This CDR3 contains 13 residues. The CDR3: CASSVGSEETKYF. CDR3 nucleotide sequence: TGTGCCAGCAGTGTCGGTAGCGAAGAGACCAAGTACTTC.

Note on this clone: Within the sample, other DNA sequences also encode this same CDR3. The chain has TRBV3-1 (or the pseudogene TRBV3-2) and TRBJ2-2; D might be TRBD1 (6 bases). This CDR3 spans 12 amino acids. The V gene lost 5 bases and the J gene lost 5 bases, with 6 bases spanning the gap. Per the germline V gene, CDR1 is LGHDT and CDR2 is YNNKEL (reference sequence). The chain's CDR3 is CASSGTTGELFF. The CDR3 DNA follows: TGTGCCAGCAGCGGGACAACCGGGGAGCTGTTTTTT.

The rearrangement joins TRBV2 to TRBJ2-7; 9 nucleotides line up with TRBD1. CDR1 is SNHLY and CDR2 is FYNNEI in the germline V gene. The CDR3 runs 14 residues. Unmatched junction bases numbered 7, after V lost 6 bases and J lost 4 bases. CDR3 DNA sequence: TGTGCCAGCAGATCCGGGACAGGGACATACGAGCAGTACTTC. This encodes CASRSGTGTYEQYF.

This chain connects TRBV6-1 to TRBJ1-6, with 10 nucleotides matching TRBD1. The J segment lost 7 bases and the V segment lost 3 bases, leaving 6 bases of the junction unmatched. The CDR3 has 16 amino acids. The V gene's germline CDR1 is MNHNS and CDR2 SASEGT. The CDR3 nucleotides are TGTGCCAGCAGTGACCGGACAGGGGGAAGAAATTCACCCCTCCACTTT. This encodes CASSDRTGGRNSPLHF.

CDR3 region: CASSRDGEGGYEQYF. As DNA, the CDR3 is TGTGCCAGCAGTCGGGATGGGGAGGGAGGCTACGAGCAGTACTTC. This chain links TRBV28 with TRBJ2-7; 7 bases map to TRBD2. This CDR3 is 15 amino acids long. V trimming: 5 bases; J trimming: 3 bases; junction bases outside the gene matches: 10. CDR1 is MDHEN and CDR2 is SYDVKM in the germline V gene.

The chain joins TRBV7-2 to TRBJ1-6, with 7 bases aligning to TRBD1. The V and J ends lost 4 bases and 7 bases, in that order; junction bases with no gene match: 13. CDR1 and CDR2 (germline): SGHTA, FQGNSA. This CDR3 has 17 amino acids. CDR3 residues: CASSSQTRTGTNSPLHF. In nucleotides, the CDR3 is TGTGCCAGCAGCTCCCAAACCCGGACAGGAACGAATTCACCCCTCCACTTT. Together with reference TRBV7-2 and TRBJ1-6, the CDR3 gives the full variable domain: GAGVSQSPSNKVTEKGKDVELRCDPISGHTALYWYRQSLGQGLEFLIYFQGNSAPDKSGLPSDRFSAERTGGSVSTLTIQRTQQEDSAVYLCASSSQTRTGTNSPLHFGNGTRLTVT.

The chain joins TRBV7-2 to TRBJ1-3, with D hard to call. CDR1 SGHTA and CDR2 FQGNSA come from the germline V gene. V lost 0 bases to trimming and J lost 7 bases, with 10 bases between them. This CDR3 spans 14 amino acids. CDR3 DNA sequence: TGTGCCAGCAGCTTAGCGACCGGGGTGAACACCATATATTTT. This encodes CASSLATGVNTIYF.

The rearrangement uses TRBV18 and TRBJ1-1; 8 bases are shared with TRBD1. The junction had 6 bases not matched to a gene; V was cut back by 3 bases and J by 3 bases. This CDR3 comprises 15 residues. The germline V gene encodes CDR1 KGHSH and CDR2 LQKENI. CDR3 coding DNA: TGTGCCAGCTCACCCCGGACAGGGATGGACACTGAAGCTTTCTTT. This codes for CASSPRTGMDTEAFF.

V and J are TRBV6-5 and TRBJ1-4; D is unclear. The CDR3 totals 14 residues. Trimming shortened V by 5 bases and J by 3 bases, and 10 bases separated the two germline ends. Germline V lookup: CDR1 MNHEY, CDR2 SVGAGI. The CDR3 is CASSPRGSNEKLFF. The CDR3 DNA sequence: TGTGCCAGCAGTCCCCGGGGATCTAATGAAAAACTGTTTTTT.

The chain joins TRBV2 to TRBJ1-6, with D uncertain. This CDR3 is built from 14 residues. The V end lost 6 bases, the J end lost 2 bases, and 8 bases lay between the germline ends. Germline assignment: CDR1 SNHLY and CDR2 FYNNEI. CDR3 DNA: TGTGCCAGCAGCCCCGGGACCTATAATTCACCCCTCCACTTT. Encoded protein: CASSPGTYNSPLHF. Filled out from reference TRBV2 and TRBJ1-6, the complete variable domain reads EPEVTQTPSHQVTQMGQEVILRCVPISNHLYFYWYRQILGQKVEFLVSFYNNEISEKSEIFDDQFSVERPDGSNFTLKIRSTKLEDSAMYFCASSPGTYNSPLHFGNGTRLTVT.

J is TRBJ2-1 and V is TRBV3-1 (or the pseudogene TRBV3-2); 7 bases match TRBD1. This CDR3 spans 15 amino acids. CDR1 is LGHDT, CDR2 YNNKEL, per germline (reference sequence). V shed 0 bases and J 4 bases; nucleotides not matched to a gene: 3. This CDR3 is CASSQELGQYNEQFF. The CDR3 bases are TGTGCCAGCAGCCAAGAATTGGGACAGTACAATGAGCAGTTCTTC.

J is TRBJ2-1 and V is TRBV10-3, with TRBD2 identical over 8 bases. This CDR3 contains 15 residues. V dropped 5 bases and J dropped 8; count of bases not matched to a gene: 11. From germline, CDR1 is ENHRY and CDR2 SYGVKD. CDR3 protein: CAISTGLAGGYEQFF. CDR3 bases: TGTGCCATCAGTACAGGACTGGCGGGAGGCTATGAGCAGTTCTTC.

V and J are TRBV7-2 and TRBJ1-6, with a tentative D call TRBD1 (6 bases). Germline CDR1 is SGHTA and CDR2 is FQGNSA. V lost 1 base and J lost 7, with 17 bases in between. The CDR3 contains 17 residues. The CDR3 sequence is CASSLVRGAVRNSPLHF. CDR3 in DNA: TGTGCCAGCAGCTTAGTACGGGGGGCGGTTCGGAATTCACCCCTCCACTTT.

This rearrangement joins TRBV18 to TRBJ2-7; possible D gene TRBD2, 5 bases. Trimming left V 4 bases short and J 2 bases short, with 15 bases between. The CDR3 is 15 amino acids. The germline V gene encodes CDR1 KGHSH and CDR2 LQKENI. The CDR3: CASSQAPDSTYEQYF. The DNA of the CDR3 is TGTGCCAGCTCACAAGCCCCGGACTCCACCTACGAGCAGTACTTC.

This chain joins TRBV5-1 and TRBJ2-3; 10 nucleotides line up with TRBD2. Looked up from germline, CDR1 is SGHRS and CDR2 is YFSETQ. V shed 4 bases and J 2 bases; nucleotides not matched to a gene: 10. CDR3 length: 17 amino acids. DNA of the CDR3: TGCGCCAGCAGCCTCCCCAGCCTAGCGGGAGACACAGATACGCAGTATTTT. Residues: CASSLPSLAGDTDTQYF.